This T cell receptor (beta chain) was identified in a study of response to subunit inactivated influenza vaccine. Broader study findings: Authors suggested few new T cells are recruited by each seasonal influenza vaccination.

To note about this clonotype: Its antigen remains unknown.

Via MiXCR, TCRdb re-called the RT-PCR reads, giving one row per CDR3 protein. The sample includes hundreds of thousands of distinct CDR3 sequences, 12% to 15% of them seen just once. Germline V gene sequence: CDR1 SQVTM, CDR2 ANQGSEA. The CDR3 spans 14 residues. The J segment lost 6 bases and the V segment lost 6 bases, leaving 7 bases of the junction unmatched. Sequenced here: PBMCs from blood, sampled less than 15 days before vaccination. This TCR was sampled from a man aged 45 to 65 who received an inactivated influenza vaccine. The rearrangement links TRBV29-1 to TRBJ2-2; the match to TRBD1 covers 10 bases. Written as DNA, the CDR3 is TGCAGCGTCCCGGGACAGGGGTTCGCCGGGGAGCTGTTTTTT. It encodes CSVPGQGFAGELFF.